The rows below give T cell receptor beta chains drawn from one sample of a study of monozygotic twins with inflammatory bowel disease. For each CDR3 protein, TCRdb gives one entry from its re-call of the 5' RACE reads, without DNA. The sample table sets out 300,000 to 350,000 distinct CDR3 sequences. Material for sequencing was blood. These TCRs come from a human donor with ulcerative colitis or Crohn's disease, or a healthy co-twin of an affected twin (not recorded which). CDR3s include the opening cysteine and the closing phenylalanine or tryptophan.

TRBV2,TRBJ2-7,CASRPGGYSSYEQYF
TRBV5-1,TRBJ1-1,CASSLDGSLNTEAFF
TRBV12-3/TRBV12-4,TRBJ2-5,CASSSRSRGTQYF
TRBV15,TRBJ1-5,CATSREERGHGQPQHF
TRBV5-1,TRBJ2-1,CASSLAGPNEQFF
TRBV18,TRBJ1-1,CASSARIEGTEAFF
TRBV9,TRBJ2-7,CASATGTGGYEQYF
TRBV27,TRBJ2-1,CASMGGLLSPYNEQFF
TRBV11-3,TRBJ2-2,CASSPRRGNTGELFF
TRBV19,TRBJ2-1,CASTRLAGVDEQFF
TRBV3-1,TRBJ1-2,CASSQGTGGGRGYTF
TRBV6-5,TRBJ1-5,CASSSNSGNQPQHF
TRBV12-3/TRBV12-4,TRBJ1-2,CASLQDRDYGYTF
TRBV20-1,TRBJ2-4,CSAIGQVLAKNIQYF
TRBV4-1,TRBJ1-6,CASSQATGNNSPLHF
TRBV5-1,TRBJ2-1,CASSFFAGGYNEQFF
TRBV19,TRBJ1-1,CASSPRQTNTEAFF
TRBV12-3/TRBV12-4,TRBJ1-6,CAKNREDGVTYNSPLHF
TRBV30,TRBJ2-1,CAWSDVGEQFF
TRBV11-2,TRBJ2-7,CASRQTGQGRIYEQYF
TRBV5-6,TRBJ1-2,CASSLAEVYGYTF
TRBV5-1,TRBJ1-1,CASSLQGSVAEAFF
TRBV10-3,TRBJ2-5,CAISPKPSQETQYF
TRBV11-2,TRBJ2-1,CATRKRENEQFF
TRBV3-1,TRBJ2-2,CASSRGSQGARELFF
TRBV27,TRBJ2-5,CASSPHTGLRGQETQYF
TRBV10-3,TRBJ1-2,CAISPGQNYGYTF
TRBV15,TRBJ2-7,CATSVGQGPYEQYF
TRBV5-1,TRBJ2-1,CASSPALTVYNEQFF
TRBV3-1,TRBJ2-3,CASSQGQGAGDTQYF
TRBV29-1,TRBJ2-5,CSVTGLAQETQYF
TRBV5-6,TRBJ2-7,CASSLRGTGGYEQYF
TRBV18,TRBJ2-5,CASSPQQSPGETQYF
TRBV7-8,TRBJ2-3,CASSSLRLGRSSTDTQYF
TRBV25-1,TRBJ2-5,CASSENPQAVDLGTQYF
TRBV27,TRBJ2-3,CASSPTPGTPTDTQYF
TRBV7-9,TRBJ2-5,CASSRGQGGTVQETQYF
TRBV20-1,TRBJ2-1,CSASVFSRDEQFF
TRBV10-3,TRBJ1-2,CAITRTEGSYGYTF
TRBV5-1,TRBJ2-2,CASSLAPSGNGELFF
TRBV28,TRBJ1-5,CASRTTGSQPQHF
TRBV18,TRBJ1-1,CASSPGPTGPNTEAFF
TRBV20-1,TRBJ2-1,CSARDGQGLHNEQFF
TRBV24-1,TRBJ2-2,CATSTAGGKMITGELFF
TRBV12-3/TRBV12-4,TRBJ1-4,CASSLHGGREKLFF
TRBV20-1,TRBJ2-3,CSAQRTGWDTQYF
TRBV20-1,TRBJ2-7,CSARPLSTYGEQYF
TRBV18,TRBJ2-7,CASSPTSGNEQYF
TRBV6-5,TRBJ2-6,CASSYGGGAFGANVLTF
TRBV5-6,TRBJ2-3,CASSLEHGGNTQYF